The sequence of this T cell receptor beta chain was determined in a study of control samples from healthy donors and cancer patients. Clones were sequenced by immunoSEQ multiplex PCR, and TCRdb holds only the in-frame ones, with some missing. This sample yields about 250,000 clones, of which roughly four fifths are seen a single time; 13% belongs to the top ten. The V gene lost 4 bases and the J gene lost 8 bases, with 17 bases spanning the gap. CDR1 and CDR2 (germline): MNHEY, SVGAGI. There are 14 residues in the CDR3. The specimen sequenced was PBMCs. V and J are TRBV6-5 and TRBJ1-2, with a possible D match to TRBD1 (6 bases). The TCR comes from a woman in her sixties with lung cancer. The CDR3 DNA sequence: TGTGCCAGCAGTTCTTACAGGGATCCGGACGGCTACACCTTC. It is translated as CASSSYRDPDGYTF.